This TCR beta chain is drawn from a study of monozygotic twins with cystic fibrosis. CDR1 and CDR2 (germline): SGHVS, FQNEAQ. The CDR3 spans 15 residues. The V gene end was trimmed by 0 bases and the J gene end by 4 bases; junction bases not matched to a gene: 5. The assay was immunoSEQ multiplex PCR, and TCRdb's table has in-frame clones only and misses some. Of around 30,000 clones detected, around 81% appear once; the ten largest clones hold about 0.96%. Material: blood. The source is a girl aged 2-15 years with cystic fibrosis. The chain has TRBV7-8 and TRBJ2-7; TRBD1 aligns across 8 bases. This chain's CDR3 is CASSLAPGQGYEQYF. Here the CDR3 DNA reads TGTGCCAGCAGCTTAGCGCCCGGACAGGGATACGAGCAGTACTTC. Full variable domain (missing parts from reference TRBV7-8 and TRBJ2-7): GAGVSQSPRYKVAKRGQDVALRCDPISGHVSLFWYQQALGQGPEFLTYFQNEAQLDKSGLPSDRFFAERPEGSVSTLKIQRTQQEDSAVYLCASSLAPGQGYEQYFGPGTRLTVT.